This entry describes one T cell receptor beta chain. V was cut by 4 bases and J by 8 bases, with 11 bases left in between. The CDR3 consists of 12 residues. Germline V gives CDR1 SQVTM, CDR2 ANQGSEA. TCRdb analysed the RT-PCR reads with MiXCR anew, one entry per CDR3 protein. Of 650,000 to 800,000 distinct CDR3 sequences listed, around 14% are singletons. The TCR was taken from a female donor in good health, serving as a healthy control. Sequenced sample: memory CD4+ T cells from blood. The chain uses TRBV29-1 and TRBJ1-4; D not certain. CDR3 DNA: TGCAGCGTTGTCGGGCCAGCCGAAAAACTGTTTTTT. Translating it yields CSVVGPAEKLFF.